The subject of this entry is one T cell receptor beta chain. CDR1 and CDR2 from the germline V gene are DFQATT and SNEGSKA (reference sequence). V lost 5 bases and J lost 3, with 14 bases in between. This CDR3 comprises 13 residues. The RNA, about 0.5 to 1 ug, was put through reverse transcription using random hexamers. An immunoSEQ multiplex PCR generated amplified TCR beta CDR3 products spanning 54 Vbeta and 13 Jbeta. TCRdb recomputed calls from the immunoSEQ multiplex PCR reads with MiXCR, one row per CDR3 protein. This table holds 250,000 to 300,000 distinct CDR3 sequences, over 75% found once. This record comes from a study of CD8 T cells in Susac syndrome. The study sequenced TCR beta in blood CD8+ and CD4+ T cells. In contrast to the negatively isolated CD8+ and CD4+ T cells, TEMRA cells were FACS-enriched.

The origin of this receptor is a human donor with multiple sclerosis. The sample consisted of CD8+ T cells from PBMCs. This rearrangement joins TRBV20-1 to TRBJ2-7, with D possibly matching TRBD1 (5 bases). CDR3 loop: CSASTGTLYEQYF. Written as DNA, the CDR3 is TGCAGTGCTTCCACAGGCACCCTCTACGAGCAGTACTTC.